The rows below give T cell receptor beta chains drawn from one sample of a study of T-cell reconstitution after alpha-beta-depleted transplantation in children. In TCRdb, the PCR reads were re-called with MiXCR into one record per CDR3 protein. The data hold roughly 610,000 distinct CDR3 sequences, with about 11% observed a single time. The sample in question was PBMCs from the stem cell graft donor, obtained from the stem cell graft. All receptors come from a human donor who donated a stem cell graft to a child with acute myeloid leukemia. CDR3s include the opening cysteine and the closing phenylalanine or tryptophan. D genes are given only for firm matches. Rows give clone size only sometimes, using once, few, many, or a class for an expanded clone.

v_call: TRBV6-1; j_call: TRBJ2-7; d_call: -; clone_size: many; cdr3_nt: TGTGCCAGCAGGCCCGACGTATGGAACTCCTACGAGCAGTACTTC; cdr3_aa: CASRPDVWNSYEQYF
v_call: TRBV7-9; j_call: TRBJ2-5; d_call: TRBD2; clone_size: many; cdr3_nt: TGTGGAACCACTCCTAGCGGGGTCCAAGAGACCCAGTACTTC; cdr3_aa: CGTTPSGVQETQYF
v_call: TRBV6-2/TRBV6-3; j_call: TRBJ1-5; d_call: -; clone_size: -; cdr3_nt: TGTGCCAGCAGTCCAGACGACCGGGGCAATCAGCCCCAGCATTTT; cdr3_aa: CASSPDDRGNQPQHF
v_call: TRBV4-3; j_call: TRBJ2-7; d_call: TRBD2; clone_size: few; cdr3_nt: TGCGCCAGCAGCCCCCTACTAGCGGGAGGACACGAGCAGTACTTC; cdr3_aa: CASSPLLAGGHEQYF
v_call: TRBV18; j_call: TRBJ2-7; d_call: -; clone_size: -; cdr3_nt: TGTGCCAGCTCTTTTTCGCATAAGGTCTACGAGCAGTACTTC; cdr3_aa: CASSFSHKVYEQYF
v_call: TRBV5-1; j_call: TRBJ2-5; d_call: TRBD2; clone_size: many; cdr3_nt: TGCGCCAGCAGCTCTGCTAGCGGGAGGGCCGAGGAGACCCAGTACTTC; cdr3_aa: CASSSASGRAEETQYF
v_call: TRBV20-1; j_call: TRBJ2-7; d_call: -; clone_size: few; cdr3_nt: TGCAGTGCAGGCCTTGACTCCTACGAGCAGTACTTC; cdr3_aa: CSAGLDSYEQYF
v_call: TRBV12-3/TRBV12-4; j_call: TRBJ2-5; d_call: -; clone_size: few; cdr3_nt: TGTGCCAGCAGTTTAGGGGGACGGGGGAGGGAGACCCAGTACTTC; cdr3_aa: CASSLGGRGRETQYF
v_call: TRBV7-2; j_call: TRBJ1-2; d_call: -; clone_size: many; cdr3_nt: TGTGCCACCTCCAGCGGGCTGACTAACTATGGCTACACCTTC; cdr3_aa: CATSSGLTNYGYTF
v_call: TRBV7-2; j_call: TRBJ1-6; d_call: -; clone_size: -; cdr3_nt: TGTGCCAGCAGCCCCCCCCGGGGAGGGAATTCACCCCTCCACTTT; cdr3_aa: CASSPPRGGNSPLHF
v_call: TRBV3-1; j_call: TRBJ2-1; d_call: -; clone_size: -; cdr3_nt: TGTGCCTTCTGGCCCCCGCTGGTAGTGGGAAGCTCCTACAATGAGCAGTTCTTC; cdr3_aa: CAFWPPLVVGSSYNEQFF
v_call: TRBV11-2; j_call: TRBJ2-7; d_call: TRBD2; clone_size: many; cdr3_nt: TGTGCCAGCGGAAGACTAGCGGGAGTTCTTCCCGAGCAGTACTTC; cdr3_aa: CASGRLAGVLPEQYF
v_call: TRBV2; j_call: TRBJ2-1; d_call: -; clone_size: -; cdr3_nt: TGTGCCAGCACTGATCAGGGAGGCTCCTACAATGAGCAGTTCTTC; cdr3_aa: CASTDQGGSYNEQFF
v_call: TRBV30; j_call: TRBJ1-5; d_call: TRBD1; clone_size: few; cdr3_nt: TGTGCCTGGAGCGGGACAGGGGATCAGCCCCAGCATTTT; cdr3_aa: CAWSGTGDQPQHF
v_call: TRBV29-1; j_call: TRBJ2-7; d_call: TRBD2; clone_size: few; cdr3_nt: TGCAGCGTGAGGTGGCAGGGATTTGGACTAGCGGGAGACGAGCAGTACTTC; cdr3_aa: CSVRWQGFGLAGDEQYF
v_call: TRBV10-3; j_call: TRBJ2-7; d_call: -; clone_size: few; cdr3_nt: TGTGCCATCAGTGAAGGAGCGGTCGGTATGGACGAGCAGTACTTC; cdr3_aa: CAISEGAVGMDEQYF
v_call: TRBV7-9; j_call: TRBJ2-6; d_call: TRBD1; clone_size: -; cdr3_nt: TGTGCCAGCAGGTCCGGGACAGGGGTATCTGGGGCCAACGTCCTGACTTTC; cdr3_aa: CASRSGTGVSGANVLTF
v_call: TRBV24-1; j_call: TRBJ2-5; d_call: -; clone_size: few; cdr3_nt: TGTGCCACCAGTGACTCCCCAGGGGCAAGAGAGACCCAGTACTTC; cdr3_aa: CATSDSPGARETQYF
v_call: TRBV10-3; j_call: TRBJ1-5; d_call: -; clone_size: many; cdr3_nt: TGTGCCATCAGTGACAGGGCAGATCAGCCCCAGCATTTT; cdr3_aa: CAISDRADQPQHF
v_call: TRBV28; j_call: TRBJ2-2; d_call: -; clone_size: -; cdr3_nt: TGTGCCAGCAGGTACCGACAGAGGAACACCGGGGAGCTGTTTTTT; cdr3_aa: CASRYRQRNTGELFF
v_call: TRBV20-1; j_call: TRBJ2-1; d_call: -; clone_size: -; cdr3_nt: TGCAGTGCCTTCGGTAGCGGTTCCTACAATGAGCAGTTCTTC; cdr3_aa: CSAFGSGSYNEQFF
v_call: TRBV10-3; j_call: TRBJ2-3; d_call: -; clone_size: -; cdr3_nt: TGTGCCATCAAACCTTCCACAGATACGCAGTATTTT; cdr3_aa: CAIKPSTDTQYF
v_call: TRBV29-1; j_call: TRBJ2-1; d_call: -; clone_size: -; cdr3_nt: TGCAGCGTTGGGGGGGGCCCCGGGACAGGCTACAATGAGCAGTTCTTC; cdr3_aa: CSVGGGPGTGYNEQFF
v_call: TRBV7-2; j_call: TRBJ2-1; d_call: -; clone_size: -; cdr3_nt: TGTGCCAGCGGTCCCTGGGGGGATGAGCAGTTCTTC; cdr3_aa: CASGPWGDEQFF
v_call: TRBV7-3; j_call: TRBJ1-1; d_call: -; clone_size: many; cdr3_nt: TGTGCCAGCAGCTTAAGGCCGAACACTGAAGCTTTCTTT; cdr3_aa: CASSLRPNTEAFF
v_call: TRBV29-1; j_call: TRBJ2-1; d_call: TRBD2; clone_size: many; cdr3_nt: TGCAGCGCCCCCCAGGCTAGCGGCCTCTCCTACAATGAGCAGTTCTTC; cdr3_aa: CSAPQASGLSYNEQFF
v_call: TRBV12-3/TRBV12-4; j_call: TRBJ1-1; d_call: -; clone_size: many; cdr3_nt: TGTGCCAGCAGTTTAAGGCCCGGGATAGGCACTGAAGCTTTCTTT; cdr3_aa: CASSLRPGIGTEAFF
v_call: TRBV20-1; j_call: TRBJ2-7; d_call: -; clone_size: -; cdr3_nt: TGCAGTGCCGAGGAAGGAACCTACGAGCAGTACTTC; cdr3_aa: CSAEEGTYEQYF
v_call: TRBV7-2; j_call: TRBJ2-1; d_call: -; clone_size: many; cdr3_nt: TGTGCCAGCAGCCATACCCCCAATGAGCAGTTCTTC; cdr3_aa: CASSHTPNEQFF
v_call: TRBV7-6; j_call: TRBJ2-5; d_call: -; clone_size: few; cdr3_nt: TGTGCCAGCAGCTTAGCACCCTCCGGGGCCCAAGAGACCCAGTACTTC; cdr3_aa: CASSLAPSGAQETQYF
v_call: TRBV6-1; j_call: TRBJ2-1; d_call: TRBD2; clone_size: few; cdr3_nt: TGTGCCAGCTGGACTAGCGGGAGGTTTCTCCTCCCGGGCAATGAGCAGTTCTTC; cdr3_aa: CASWTSGRFLLPGNEQFF
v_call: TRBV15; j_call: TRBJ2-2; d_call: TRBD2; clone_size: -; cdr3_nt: TGTGCCACCAGCAGAGGGGCCGGGACTAGCAGGAGCGGGGAGCTGTTTTTT; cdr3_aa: CATSRGAGTSRSGELFF
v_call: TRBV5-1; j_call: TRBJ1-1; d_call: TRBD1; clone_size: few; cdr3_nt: TGCGCCTCATTTACAGGGGACGGAATGAACACTGAAGCTTTCTTT; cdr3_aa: CASFTGDGMNTEAFF
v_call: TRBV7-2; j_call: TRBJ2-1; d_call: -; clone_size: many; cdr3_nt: TGTGCCAGCAGCTTAGTTGGGGGAGACAATGAGCAGTTCTTC; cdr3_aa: CASSLVGGDNEQFF
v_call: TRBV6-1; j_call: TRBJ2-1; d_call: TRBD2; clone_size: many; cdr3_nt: TGTGCCAGCCTACGGACTAGCGGGAGATCGGGTGAGCAGTTCTTC; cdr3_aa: CASLRTSGRSGEQFF
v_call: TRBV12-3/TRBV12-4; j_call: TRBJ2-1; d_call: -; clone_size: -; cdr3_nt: TGTGCCACCGCGGGATTTACCTACAATGAGCAGTTCTTC; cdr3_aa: CATAGFTYNEQFF
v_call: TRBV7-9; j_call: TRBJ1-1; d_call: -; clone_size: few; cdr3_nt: TGTGCCAGCAGCGCTGACAGCCTGAACACTGAAGCTTTCTTT; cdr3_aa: CASSADSLNTEAFF
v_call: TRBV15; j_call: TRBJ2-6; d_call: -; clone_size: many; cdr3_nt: TGTGCCACCAGCCTACAGGCTGGGGCCAACGTCCTGACTTTC; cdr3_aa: CATSLQAGANVLTF
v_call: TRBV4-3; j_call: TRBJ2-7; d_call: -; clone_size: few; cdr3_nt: TGCGCCAGCAGCCAAGCGACCGATGGGTTCGAGCAGTACTTC; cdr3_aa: CASSQATDGFEQYF
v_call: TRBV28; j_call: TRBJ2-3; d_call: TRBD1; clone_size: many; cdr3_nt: TGTGCCAGCAGTGCCTCCAGGGGGAAGGCTAGCACAGATACGCAGTATTTT; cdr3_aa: CASSASRGKASTDTQYF
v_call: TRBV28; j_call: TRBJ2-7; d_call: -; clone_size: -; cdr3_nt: TGTGCCAGCAGTTTACAGACAAGGATGACGTACGAGCAGTACTTC; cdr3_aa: CASSLQTRMTYEQYF
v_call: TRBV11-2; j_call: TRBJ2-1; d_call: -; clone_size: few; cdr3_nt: TGTGCCAGCAGCTTTCGAAGTGGCGATGAGCAGTTCTTC; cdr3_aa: CASSFRSGDEQFF